The 26 T cell receptor beta chains below all came from one sample that was sequenced in a study of blood T cell repertoires in COVID-19. Clones were sequenced by immunoSEQ multiplex PCR, and TCRdb holds only the in-frame ones, with some missing. The sample contains under 300,000 clones, over 65% of which appear only once. The sequenced sample was peripheral blood. Every receptor here comes from a woman aged 80 or over with acute or convalescent COVID-19.

The chain carries TRBV10-1 and TRBJ2-4, with D perhaps TRBD1 (5 bases). This CDR3 is built from 15 residues. V lost 3 bases and J 0 bases, leaving 9 bases between the germline ends. Germline lookup yields CDR1 WNHNN and CDR2 SYGVQD (reference sequence). In DNA, the CDR3 is TGCGCCAGCAGTGATGGGGCGAGAGCCAAAAACATTCAGTACTTC. Amino acid sequence: CASSDGARAKNIQYF.

The chain combines TRBV5-1 with TRBJ2-2, with 11 bases fitting TRBD2. The CDR3 length is 17 residues. V lost 1 base and J lost 4; bases outside the gene matches: 6. The V gene's germline CDR1 is SGHRS and CDR2 YFSETQ. As DNA, the CDR3 is TGCGCCAGCAGCTTGAGTACTAGCGGGGGAAGCACCGGGGAGCTGTTTTTT. Translation: CASSLSTSGGSTGELFF.

This rearrangement joins TRBV3-1 (or the pseudogene TRBV3-2) to TRBJ1-6; D may be TRBD1 (6 bases). Trimming removed 1 base from V and 12 bases from J, with 13 bases in between. Germline V lookup: CDR1 LGHDT, CDR2 YNNKEL (reference sequence). This CDR3 is built from 14 residues. The CDR3 loop reads CASSQVGTSVPLHF. The CDR3 DNA reads TGTGCCAGCAGCCAAGTTGGGACATCAGTACCCCTCCACTTT.

The rearrangement uses TRBV6-6 and TRBJ2-1; the D gene is possibly TRBD1 (6 bases). Per germline, CDR1 MNHNY and CDR2 SVGAGI (reference sequence). Trimming took 5 bases from V and 2 from J, leaving 19 bases between them. This CDR3 contains 17 residues. CDR3 sequence (DNA): TGTGCCAGCAGTCGCAACACAGGGATACGCACCTACAATGAGCAGTTCTTC. It is translated as CASSRNTGIRTYNEQFF.

J is TRBJ1-1 and V is TRBV5-4, with TRBD1 matching 7 bases. The CDR3 contains 14 residues. CDR1 and CDR2 (germline): SGHNT, YYREEE (reference sequence). The junction had 11 bases not matched to a gene; V was cut back by 7 bases and J by 5 bases. CDR3 in DNA: TGTGCCAGCTCCCCAGGGGGGTCACGGACTGAAGCTTTCTTT. Amino acids: CASSPGGSRTEAFF.

The chain joins TRBV14 to TRBJ2-2, with D hard to call. The ends were cut back, 1 base at V and 4 bases at J, with 13 bases in the middle. The CDR3 is made up of 16 amino acids. The germline CDR1 and CDR2 sequences are SGHDN and FVKESK. The CDR3 sequence: CASSQGERRGTGELFF. CDR3 DNA: TGTGCCAGCAGCCAAGGAGAGAGGAGAGGCACCGGGGAGCTGTTTTTT.

The chain couples TRBV15 to TRBJ1-5; maybe TRBD1 (6 bases). CDR1 is LNHNV and CDR2 is YYDKDF in the germline V gene (reference sequence). There are 13 residues in the CDR3. Between the trimmed V and J ends, which lost 6 bases and 4 bases, there was a span of 10 bases. The CDR3 DNA is TGTGCCACCAGTGGACAGACTAATCAGCCCCAGCATTTT. Its translation: CATSGQTNQPQHF.

The rearrangement uses TRBV6-5 and TRBJ1-4; 7 nucleotides match TRBD1. The CDR3 has 12 amino acids. CDR1 and CDR2 from the germline V gene are MNHEY and SVGAGI. V gave up 8 bases and J gave up 8 bases; unmatched junction bases: 5. The CDR3 region has the DNA TGTGCCAGCGACAGGGCTCACGAAAAACTGTTTTTT. Its protein is CASDRAHEKLFF.

J is TRBJ2-3 and V is TRBV3-1 (or the pseudogene TRBV3-2); 9 bases are a match to TRBD2. The J segment lost 4 bases and the V segment lost 2 bases, leaving 10 bases of the junction unmatched. Germline V gene lookup returns CDR1 LGHDT and CDR2 YNNKEL (reference sequence). The CDR3 consists of 17 residues. The CDR3 region is CASSQPRGGTRPDTQYF. As DNA, the CDR3 is TGTGCCAGCAGCCAACCGCGGGGGGGCACGAGGCCAGATACGCAGTATTTT.

V is TRBV3-1 (or the pseudogene TRBV3-2) and J is TRBJ2-1; TRBD2 agrees at 9 bases. The CDR3 sequence is 17 residues long. Per germline, CDR1 LGHDT and CDR2 YNNKEL (reference sequence). The V and J ends lost 4 bases and 7 bases, in that order; junction bases with no gene match: 14. Here the CDR3 reads CASSPLAGALGKNEQFF. CDR3 in DNA: TGTGCCAGCAGCCCTTTAGCGGGGGCCCTAGGGAAGAATGAGCAGTTCTTC.

This clone was detected many times. The genes are TRBV4-1 and TRBJ1-5; TRBD1 matches at 10 bases. Germline V gene lookup returns CDR1 MGHRA and CDR2 YSYEKL. The CDR3 totals 16 residues. The V segment lost 0 bases and the J segment 3 bases; nucleotides outside the gene matches: 2. As DNA, the CDR3 is TGCGCCAGCAGCCAAGAAGGGACAGGGGTCAATCAGCCCCAGCATTTT. Translating gives CASSQEGTGVNQPQHF.

The J gene is TRBJ2-3, the V gene TRBV9; tentative D call: TRBD2 (5 bases). This CDR3 spans 15 amino acids. Germline assignment: CDR1 SGDLS and CDR2 YYNGEE. V shed 7 bases and J shed 5 bases, with 20 bases lying between them. The CDR3 DNA is TGTGCCAGCGGAGGTTGGGCAGGAAGAGGAGATACGCAGTATTTT. Amino acid sequence: CASGGWAGRGDTQYF.

The chain uses TRBV18 and TRBJ1-1; 10 bases are a match to TRBD1. This CDR3 is 15 amino acids long. V shed 5 bases, J shed 2 bases, and the junction held 5 bases outside the gene matches. Germline values: CDR1 KGHSH, CDR2 LQKENI. CDR3 in amino acids: CASSGQGVLNTEAFF. CDR3 nucleotides: TGTGCCAGCTCAGGACAGGGGGTGCTAAACACTGAAGCTTTCTTT.

The chain uses TRBV28 and TRBJ2-4; TRBD1 matches 7 bases. Germline V gives CDR1 MDHEN, CDR2 SYDVKM. The trim removed 5 bases at V and 8 bases at J, leaving 9 bases unmatched. The CDR3 spans 14 residues. The CDR3 DNA follows: TGTGCCAGCAGTATAAAAGGACAGGATTACATTCAGTACTTC. This encodes CASSIKGQDYIQYF.

V usage is TRBV3-1 (or the pseudogene TRBV3-2) and J usage is TRBJ1-2; D is possibly TRBD1 (5 bases). CDR3 size: 12 residues. Germline CDR1 LGHDT, CDR2 YNNKEL (reference sequence). The V end lost 4 bases, the J end lost 8 bases, and 11 bases lay between the germline ends. CDR3 DNA: TGTGCCAGCAGCCCAACCCAGGGAGGCTACACCTTC. It translates to CASSPTQGGYTF.

The chain employs TRBV6-5 and TRBJ1-2, with TRBD1 identical over 8 bases. V lost 8 bases, J lost 3 bases, and 2 bases stayed unmatched. Per the germline V gene, CDR1 is MNHEY and CDR2 is SVGAGI. This CDR3 comprises 12 residues. The CDR3 sequence is CASQGADYGYTF. DNA for the CDR3: TGTGCCAGCCAGGGGGCCGACTATGGCTACACCTTC.

V and J are TRBV30 and TRBJ1-5; tentatively, D is TRBD1 (6 bases). The V end was cut by 1 base, the J end by 0 bases, with 10 bases between. In germline, CDR1 is GTSNPN, CDR2 SVGIG (reference sequence). This CDR3 is 15 amino acids long. The CDR3 DNA reads as TGTGCCTGGAGTGCACAGGGCTATAGCAATCAGCCCCAGCATTTT. It codes for CAWSAQGYSNQPQHF. Full variable domain (rest looked up from reference TRBV30 and TRBJ1-5): SQTIHQWPATLVQPVGSPLSLECTVEGTSNPNLYWYRQAAGRGLQLLFYSVGIGQISSEVPQNLSASRPQDRQFILSSKKLLLSDSGFYLCAWSAQGYSNQPQHFGDGTRLSIL.

The chain links TRBV18 to TRBJ2-7; a possible D gene is TRBD1 (5 bases). The CDR3 runs 14 residues. V was clipped by 1 base and J by 7 bases, with 14 bases between them. Per germline, CDR1 KGHSH and CDR2 LQKENI. The CDR3 reads CASSPLSGLDEQYF. The CDR3 DNA reads as TGTGCCAGCTCACCACTCTCAGGGCTTGATGAGCAGTACTTC.

The CDR3 DNA reads TGTGCCAGTAGGGAGTTTGGGGCCAACGTCCTGACTTTC. This gives the protein CASREFGANVLTF. This chain uses TRBV19 with TRBJ2-6; D remains unclear. This CDR3 contains 13 residues. The germline V gene has CDR1 LNHDA and CDR2 SQIVND (reference sequence). V was pared by 6 bases and J by 3 bases, with 6 bases between.

J is TRBJ2-7 and V is TRBV4-1; D perhaps matches TRBD2 (5 bases). Trimming removed 4 bases at V and 4 bases at J, with 11 bases between. CDR1 is MGHRA, CDR2 YSYEKL, per germline. The CDR3 runs 13 residues. CDR3 residues: CASSRGGKYEQYF. In DNA form, the CDR3 reads TGCGCCAGCAGCCGAGGAGGTAAATACGAGCAGTACTTC.

This chain connects TRBV27 to TRBJ1-1; tentatively, D is TRBD1 (6 bases). V was trimmed by 5 bases and J by 6 bases, leaving 13 bases between them. Germline loops: CDR1 MNHEY, CDR2 SMNVEV (reference sequence). CDR3 length: 13 residues. The CDR3 region has the DNA TGTGCCAGCAGTCCCCAGGGGTTAGCTGAAGCTTTCTTT. Encoded protein: CASSPQGLAEAFF.

The chain joins TRBV2 to TRBJ1-2; D ambiguous. The germline V gene encodes CDR1 SNHLY and CDR2 FYNNEI. Trimming cost V 3 bases and J 4 bases, with 9 bases left between them. This CDR3 is 13 amino acids long. DNA for the CDR3: TGTGCCAGCAGTGAGATTTCAGGCTATGGCTACACCTTC. Translating it yields CASSEISGYGYTF.

The V gene is TRBV30, the J gene TRBJ1-1, with unresolved D. The V end lost 0 bases, the J end lost 5 bases, and 16 bases lay between the germline ends. From germline, CDR1 is GTSNPN and CDR2 SVGIG (reference sequence). CDR3 length equals 15 residues. The CDR3 region is CAWSVLTRRGTEAFF. In nucleotides, the CDR3 is TGTGCCTGGAGTGTACTCACACGCAGAGGGACTGAAGCTTTCTTT.

The chain uses TRBV11-3 and TRBJ2-7; 7 bases are shared with TRBD2. Germline assignment: CDR1 SGHNT and CDR2 YENEEA. CDR3 length: 16 amino acids. The J segment lost 4 bases and the V segment lost 4 bases, leaving 13 bases of the junction unmatched. This CDR3 reads CASSCRLAQRGYEQYF. CDR3 bases: TGTGCCAGCAGCTGTCGACTAGCCCAGCGGGGATACGAGCAGTACTTC.

The rearrangement uses TRBV12-3 or TRBV12-4 and TRBJ2-5; TRBD2 might be the D (5 bases). Deletions cut 6 bases from V and 7 bases from J, with 15 bases between. This CDR3 spans 13 amino acids. CDR3 amino acids: CASSRRRPATQYF. CDR3 coding DNA: TGTGCCAGCAGCCGACGGAGGCCTGCGACCCAGTACTTC.

This clone appeared a few times. The CDR3 loop is CASSLVGRENTEAFF. CDR3 nucleotide sequence: TGTGCCAGCAGCTTAGTCGGCCGGGAGAACACTGAAGCTTTCTTT. This chain uses TRBV7-2 with TRBJ1-1; D is unclear. The CDR3 runs to 15 residues. Between the trimmed V and J ends, which lost 1 base and 1 base, there was a span of 10 bases. The germline gives CDR1 SGHTA, CDR2 FQGNSA.